The 11 T cell receptor beta chains in this list originate from one sample, sequenced in a study of T cells in Graves' hyperthyroidism and ophthalmopathy. TCR beta CDR3 region amplification was performed from RNA transcripts. TCR CDR3 underwent first-round RT-PCR with the HTBI primer set. TCRdb reprocessed the multiplex PCR reads via MiXCR and lists one record per CDR3 protein. The sample has more than 300,000 distinct CDR3 sequences; 17% are singletons. The sequenced sample consisted of blood. The source is a woman aged 30 to 39 with Graves' hyperthyroidism that later progressed to Graves' ophthalmopathy.

The chain employs TRBV4-1 and TRBJ2-7; 7 bases are a match to TRBD2. The junction had 7 bases not matched to a gene; V was cut back by 0 bases and J by 2 bases. Germline V gene data show CDR1 as MGHRA and CDR2 as YSYEKL. The CDR3 loop spans 16 amino acids. CDR3 loop: CASSQDQASGTYEQYF. CDR3 DNA sequence: TGCGCCAGCAGCCAAGATCAGGCTAGCGGTACCTACGAGCAGTACTTC.

This clonotype was recorded at least ten times. The chain is built from TRBV20-1 and TRBJ2-3; possible D gene TRBD1, 5 bases. The V gene's germline CDR1 is DFQATT and CDR2 SNEGSKA (reference sequence). With 1 base removed from V and 4 bases from J, the gap between germline ends came to 15 bases. The CDR3 is made up of 15 amino acids. CDR3 amino acids: CSARGGHQQADTQYF. CDR3 nucleotides: TGCAGTGCTAGAGGAGGACACCAGCAGGCAGATACGCAGTATTTT.

CDR3 nucleotide sequence: TGCAGCGTGTCCGGGACTAGCGGGGGGGCGAACACCGGGGAGCTGTTTTTT. It yields the protein CSVSGTSGGANTGELFF. This sequence joins TRBV29-1 and TRBJ2-2; the match to TRBD2 covers 16 bases. CDR1 is SQVTM and CDR2 is ANQGSEA in the germline V gene. The CDR3 is 17 amino acids. V shed 6 bases, J shed 0 bases, and the junction held 4 bases outside the gene matches.

This chain links TRBV19 with TRBJ1-6, with D uncertain. Germline V CDR1 and CDR2: LNHDA, SQIVND (reference sequence). Trimming cost V 3 bases and J 13 bases, with 10 bases left between them. This CDR3 contains 12 residues. This chain's CDR3 is CASSIGVAPLHF. The DNA of the CDR3 is TGTGCCAGTAGTATTGGGGTTGCTCCCCTCCACTTT.

This clonotype was recorded many times. The gene calls are TRBV15 and TRBJ2-3; no firm D call. The CDR3 consists of 14 residues. V dropped 5 bases and J dropped 2 bases, with 11 bases sitting between them. Germline CDR1 and CDR2: LNHNV and YYDKDF (reference sequence). The CDR3 region is CATSERPNTDTQYF. CDR3 DNA sequence: TGTGCCACCAGCGAGAGGCCAAACACAGATACGCAGTATTTT.

This clonotype has at least ten counts. The chain carries TRBV12-3 or TRBV12-4 and TRBJ2-7; D is uncertain. V was trimmed by 3 bases and J by 4 bases, leaving 4 bases between them. The CDR3 has 11 amino acids. CDR3 in amino acids: CASSFGYEQYF. The CDR3 nucleotides read TGTGCCAGCAGTTTTGGATACGAGCAGTACTTC.

A word on this clonotype: This could be a read error, since a much larger clone is one nucleotide away. The rearrangement joins TRBV7-9 to TRBJ2-7; D ambiguous. Looked up from germline, CDR1 is SEHNR and CDR2 is FQNEAQ (reference sequence). This CDR3 contains 14 residues. The CDR3 loop is CAISLALSPYEQYF. The CDR3 DNA follows: TGTGCCATCAGCTTAGCTCTGTCTCCCTACGAGCAGTACTTC. The whole variable domain, filled in from reference TRBV7-9 and TRBJ2-7, reads DTGVSQNPRHKITKRGQNVTFRCDPISEHNRLYWYRQTLGQGPEFLTYFQNEAQLEKSRLLSDRFSAERPKGSFSTLEIQRTEQGDSAMYLCAISLALSPYEQYFGPGTRLTVT.

The table lists this clonotype with many counts. V is TRBV27 and J is TRBJ2-7; no clear D. The CDR3 sequence is 13 residues long. Trimming shortened V by 0 bases and J by 3 bases, and 6 bases separated the two germline ends. Germline V gives CDR1 MNHEY, CDR2 SMNVEV (reference sequence). Here the CDR3 reads CASSLSIFYEQYF. The CDR3 region has the DNA TGTGCCAGCAGTTTATCTATCTTCTACGAGCAGTACTTC.

This clonotype was seen repeatedly, ten times or more. This chain links TRBV11-3 with TRBJ2-5, with D maybe TRBD1 (6 bases). Trimming took off 1 base at V and 5 bases at J, with 11 bases between the two ends. The CDR3 sequence is 14 residues long. In germline, CDR1 is SGHNT, CDR2 YENEEA. The CDR3 nucleotides are TGTGCCAGCAGCTTAGGCGCCAGGGGCGAGACCCAGTACTTC. It is translated as CASSLGARGETQYF.

This clonotype showed up many times. This sequence joins TRBV29-1 and TRBJ2-5, with TRBD1 identical over 8 bases. Trimming at V came to 5 bases and at J to 5 bases, leaving 7 bases not matched to a gene. Germline lookup yields CDR1 SQVTM and CDR2 ANQGSEA. CDR3 length equals 13 residues. The CDR3 nucleotides read TGCAGCGTTCGGACAGGGAATTTGGAGACCCAGTACTTC. Translated, it gives CSVRTGNLETQYF.

This clonotype has a count of ten or more. This chain links TRBV27 with TRBJ2-7; D is tentatively TRBD1 or TRBD2 (5 bases each). This CDR3 is built from 13 residues. V was clipped by 3 bases and J by 3 bases, with 9 bases between them. Germline loops: CDR1 MNHEY, CDR2 SMNVEV (reference sequence). The CDR3, as DNA: TGTGCCAGCAGTTTGAGGGACCTCTACGAGCAGTACTTC. Amino acids: CASSLRDLYEQYF.